This TCR beta chain was sequenced in a study of somatic mutations in cytotoxic T cells in rheumatoid arthritis. The V gene lost 2 bases and the J gene lost 3 bases, with 10 bases spanning the gap. From germline, CDR1 is MGHDK and CDR2 SYGVNS. The CDR3 extends over 14 amino acids. Clones were sequenced by immunoSEQ multiplex PCR, and TCRdb holds only the in-frame ones, with some missing. Of almost 20,000 clones in the sample, approximately 87% are singletons; the top ten hold approximately 15%. Sequenced sample: CD8+ T cells sorted from blood. This clonotype originated in a man between 40 and 49 years old in good health. This sequence joins TRBV25-1 and TRBJ2-5; D not resolved. The CDR3 nucleotides are TGTGCCAGCAGTGAAACCCACGAGAAAGAGACCCAGTACTTC. Translating it yields CASSETHEKETQYF.